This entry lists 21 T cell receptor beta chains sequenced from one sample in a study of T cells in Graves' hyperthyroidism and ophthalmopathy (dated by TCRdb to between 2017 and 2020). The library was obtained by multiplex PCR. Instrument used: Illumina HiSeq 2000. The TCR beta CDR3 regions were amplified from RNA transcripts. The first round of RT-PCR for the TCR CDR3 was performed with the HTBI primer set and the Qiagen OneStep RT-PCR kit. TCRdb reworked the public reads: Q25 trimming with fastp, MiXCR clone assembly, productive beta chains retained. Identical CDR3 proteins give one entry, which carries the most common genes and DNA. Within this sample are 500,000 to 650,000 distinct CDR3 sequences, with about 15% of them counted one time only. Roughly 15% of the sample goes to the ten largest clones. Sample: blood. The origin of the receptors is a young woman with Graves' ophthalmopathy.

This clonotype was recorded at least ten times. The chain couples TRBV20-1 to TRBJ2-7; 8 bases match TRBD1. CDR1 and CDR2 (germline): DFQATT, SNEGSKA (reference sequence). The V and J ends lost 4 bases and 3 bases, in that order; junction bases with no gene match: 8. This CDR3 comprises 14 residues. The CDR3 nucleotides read TGCAGTGCTACCAGCGGACAGGGAGGCTACGAGCAGTACTTC. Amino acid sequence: CSATSGQGGYEQYF.

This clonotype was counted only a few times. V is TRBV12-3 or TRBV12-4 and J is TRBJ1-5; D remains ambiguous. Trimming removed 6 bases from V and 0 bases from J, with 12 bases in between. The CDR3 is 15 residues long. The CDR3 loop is CASSNGRYSNQPQHF. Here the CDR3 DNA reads TGTGCCAGCAGCAACGGACGGTATAGCAATCAGCCCCAGCATTTT.

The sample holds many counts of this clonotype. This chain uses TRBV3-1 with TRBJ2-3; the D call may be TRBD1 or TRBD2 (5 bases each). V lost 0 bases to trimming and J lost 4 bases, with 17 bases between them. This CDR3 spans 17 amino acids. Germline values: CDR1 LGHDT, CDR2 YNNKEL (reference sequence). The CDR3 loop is CASSQEGAGSVADTQYF. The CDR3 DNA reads TGTGCCAGCAGCCAAGAGGGAGCAGGGTCAGTAGCAGATACGCAGTATTTT.

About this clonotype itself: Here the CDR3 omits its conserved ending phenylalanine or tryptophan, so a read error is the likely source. CDR3 region: CASSVESGGFDEQFL. The DNA of the CDR3 is TGTGCCAGCAGCGTAGAGTCAGGGGGCTTTGATGAGCAGTTCCTC. This chain links TRBV9 with TRBJ2-1, with 8 bases matching TRBD1. Germline trimming cut 0 bases from V and 8 bases from J; bases unmatched to any gene: 7. Germline CDR1 reads SGDLS; CDR2 reads YYNGEE. The CDR3 covers 15 residues.

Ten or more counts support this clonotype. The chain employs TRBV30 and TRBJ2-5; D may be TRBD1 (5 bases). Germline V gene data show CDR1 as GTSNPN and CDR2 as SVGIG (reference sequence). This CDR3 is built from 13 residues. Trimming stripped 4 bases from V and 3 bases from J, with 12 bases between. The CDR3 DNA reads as TGTGCCTGGACCCTCAGGGCAGAAGAGACCCAGTACTTC. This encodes CAWTLRAEETQYF.

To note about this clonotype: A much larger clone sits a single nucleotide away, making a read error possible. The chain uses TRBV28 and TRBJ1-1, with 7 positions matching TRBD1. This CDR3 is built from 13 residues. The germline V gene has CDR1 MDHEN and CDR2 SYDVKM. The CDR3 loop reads CAGRGVENTEAFF. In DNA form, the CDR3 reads TGTGCCGGCAGGGGGGTGGAAAACACTGAAGCTTTCTTT.

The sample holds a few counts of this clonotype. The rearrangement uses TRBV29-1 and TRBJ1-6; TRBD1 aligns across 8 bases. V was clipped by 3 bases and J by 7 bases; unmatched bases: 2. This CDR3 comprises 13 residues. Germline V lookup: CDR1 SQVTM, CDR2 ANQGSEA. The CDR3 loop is CSVDRGQNSPLHF. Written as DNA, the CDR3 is TGCAGCGTTGACAGGGGGCAAAATTCACCCCTCCACTTT. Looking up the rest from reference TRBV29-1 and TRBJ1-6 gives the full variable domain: SAVISQKPSRDICQRGTSLTIQCQVDSQVTMMFWYRQQPGQSLTLIATANQGSEATYESGFVIDKFPISRPNLTFSTLTVSNMSPEDSSIYLCSVDRGQNSPLHFGNGTRLTVT.

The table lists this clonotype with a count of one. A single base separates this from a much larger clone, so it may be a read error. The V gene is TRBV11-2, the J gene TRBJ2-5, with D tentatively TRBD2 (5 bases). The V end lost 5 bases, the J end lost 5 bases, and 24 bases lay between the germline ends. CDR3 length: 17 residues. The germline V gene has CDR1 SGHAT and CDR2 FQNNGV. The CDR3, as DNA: TGTGCCAGCAGCGTATCCACCGGGATAGGCGTAATTGAGACCCAGTACTTC. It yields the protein CASSVSTGIGVIETQYF. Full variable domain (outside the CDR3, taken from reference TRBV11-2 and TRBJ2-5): EAGVAQSPRYKIIEKRQSVAFWCNPISGHATLYWYQQILGQGPKLLIQFQNNGVVDDSQLPKDRFSAERLKGVDSTLKIQPAKLEDSAVYLCASSVSTGIGVIETQYFGPGTRLLVL.

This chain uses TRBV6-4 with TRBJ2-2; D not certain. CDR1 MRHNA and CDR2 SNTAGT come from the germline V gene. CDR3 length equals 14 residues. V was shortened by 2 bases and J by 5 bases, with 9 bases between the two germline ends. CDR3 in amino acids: CASSDVLGTGELFF. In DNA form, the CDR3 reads TGTGCCAGCAGTGACGTATTGGGAACCGGGGAGCTGTTTTTT.

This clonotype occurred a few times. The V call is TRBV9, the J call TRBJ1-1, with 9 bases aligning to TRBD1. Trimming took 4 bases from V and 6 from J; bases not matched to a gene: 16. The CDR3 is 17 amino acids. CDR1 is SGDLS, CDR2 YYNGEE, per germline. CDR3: CASSFRPGTGRTAEAFF. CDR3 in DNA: TGTGCCAGCAGCTTCCGTCCCGGGACAGGGAGGACGGCTGAAGCTTTCTTT.

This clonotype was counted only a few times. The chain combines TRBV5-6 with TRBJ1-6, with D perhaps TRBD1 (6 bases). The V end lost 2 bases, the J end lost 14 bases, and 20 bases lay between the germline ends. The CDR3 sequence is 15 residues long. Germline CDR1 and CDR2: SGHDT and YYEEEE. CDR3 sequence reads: CASSLNRDTLFSLHF. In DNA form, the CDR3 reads TGTGCCAGCAGCTTAAATCGGGACACCCTGTTCTCCCTCCACTTT.

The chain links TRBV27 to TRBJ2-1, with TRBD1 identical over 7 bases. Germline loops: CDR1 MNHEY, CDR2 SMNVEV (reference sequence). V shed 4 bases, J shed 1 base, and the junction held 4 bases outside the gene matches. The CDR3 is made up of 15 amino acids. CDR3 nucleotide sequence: TGTGCCAGCAGTTCCTTGACAGGGTCCTACAATGAGCAGTTCTTC. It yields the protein CASSSLTGSYNEQFF.

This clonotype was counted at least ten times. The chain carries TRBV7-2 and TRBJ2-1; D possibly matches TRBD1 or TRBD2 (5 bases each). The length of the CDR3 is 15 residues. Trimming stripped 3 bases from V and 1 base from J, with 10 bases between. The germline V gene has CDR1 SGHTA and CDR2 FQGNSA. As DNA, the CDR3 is TGTGCCAGCAGCTTGGTGGGGGTGTCCTACAATGAGCAGTTCTTC. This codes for CASSLVGVSYNEQFF. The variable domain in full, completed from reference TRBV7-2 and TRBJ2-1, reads GAGVSQSPSNKVTEKGKDVELRCDPISGHTALYWYRQSLGQGLEFLIYFQGNSAPDKSGLPSDRFSAERTGGSVSTLTIQRTQQEDSAVYLCASSLVGVSYNEQFFGPGTRLTVL.

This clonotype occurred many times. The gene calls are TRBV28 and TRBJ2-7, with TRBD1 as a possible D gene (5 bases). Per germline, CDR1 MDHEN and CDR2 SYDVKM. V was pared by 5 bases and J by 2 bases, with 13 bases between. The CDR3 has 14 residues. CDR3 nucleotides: TGTGCCAGCAGTGGTTTCAGGGCGGCCTACGAGCAGTACTTC. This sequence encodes CASSGFRAAYEQYF. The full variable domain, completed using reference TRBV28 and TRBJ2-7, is DVKVTQSSRYLVKRTGEKVFLECVQDMDHENMFWYRQDPGLGLRLIYFSYDVKMKEKGDIPEGYSVSREKKERFSLILESASTNQTSMYLCASSGFRAAYEQYFGPGTRLTVT.

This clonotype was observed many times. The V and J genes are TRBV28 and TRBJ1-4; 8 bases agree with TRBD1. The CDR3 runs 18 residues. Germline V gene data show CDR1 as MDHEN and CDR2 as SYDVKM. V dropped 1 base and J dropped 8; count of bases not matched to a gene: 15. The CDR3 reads CASSLFGQGGFGGEKLFF. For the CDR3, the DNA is TGTGCCAGCAGTTTATTCGGACAGGGTGGTTTCGGAGGAGAAAAACTGTTTTTT.

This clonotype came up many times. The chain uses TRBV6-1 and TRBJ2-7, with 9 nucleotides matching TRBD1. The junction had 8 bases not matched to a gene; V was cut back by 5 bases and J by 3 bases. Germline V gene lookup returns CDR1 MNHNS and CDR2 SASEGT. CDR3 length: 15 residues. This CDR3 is CASSPDRGGLYEQYF. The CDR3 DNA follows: TGTGCCAGCAGTCCGGACAGGGGCGGTCTCTACGAGCAGTACTTC.

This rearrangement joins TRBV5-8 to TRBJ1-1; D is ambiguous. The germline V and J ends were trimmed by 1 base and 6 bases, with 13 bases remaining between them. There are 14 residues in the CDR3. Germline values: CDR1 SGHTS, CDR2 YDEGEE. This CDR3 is CASSLSLRQPEAFF. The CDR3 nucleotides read TGTGCCAGCAGCTTGAGTCTGCGCCAGCCTGAAGCTTTCTTT.

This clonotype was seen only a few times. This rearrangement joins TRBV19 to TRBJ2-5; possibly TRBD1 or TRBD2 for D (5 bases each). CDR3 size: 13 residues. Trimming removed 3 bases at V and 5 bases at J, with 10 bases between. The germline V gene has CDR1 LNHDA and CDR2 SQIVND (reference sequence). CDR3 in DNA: TGTGCCAGTAGTATTGCGTGGGGGGAGACCCAGTACTTC. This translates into CASSIAWGETQYF. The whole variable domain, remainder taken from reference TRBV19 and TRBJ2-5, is DGGITQSPKYLFRKEGQNVTLSCEQNLNHDAMYWYRQDPGQGLRLIYYSQIVNDFQKGDIAEGYSVSREKKESFPLTVTSAQKNPTAFYLCASSIAWGETQYFGPGTRLLVL.

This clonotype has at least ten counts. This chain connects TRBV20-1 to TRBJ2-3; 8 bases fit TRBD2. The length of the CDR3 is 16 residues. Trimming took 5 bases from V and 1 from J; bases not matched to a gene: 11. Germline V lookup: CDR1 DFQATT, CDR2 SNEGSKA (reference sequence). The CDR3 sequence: CSAPTLAGGGTDTQYF. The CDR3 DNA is TGCAGTGCTCCCACTCTCGCGGGGGGCGGCACAGATACGCAGTATTTT.

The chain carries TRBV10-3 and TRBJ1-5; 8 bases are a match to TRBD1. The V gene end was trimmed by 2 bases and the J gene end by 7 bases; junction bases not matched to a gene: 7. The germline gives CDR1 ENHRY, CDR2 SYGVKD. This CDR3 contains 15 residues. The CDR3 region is CAISEGQGAGQPQHF. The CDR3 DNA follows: TGTGCCATCAGTGAGGGGCAGGGGGCTGGACAGCCCCAGCATTTT.

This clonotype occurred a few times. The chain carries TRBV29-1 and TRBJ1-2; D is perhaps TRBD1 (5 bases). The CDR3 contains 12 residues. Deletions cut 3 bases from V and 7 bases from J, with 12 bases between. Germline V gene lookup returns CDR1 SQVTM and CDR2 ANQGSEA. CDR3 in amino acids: CSVDSVGGGYTF. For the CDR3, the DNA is TGCAGCGTTGATTCTGTGGGGGGTGGCTACACCTTC.